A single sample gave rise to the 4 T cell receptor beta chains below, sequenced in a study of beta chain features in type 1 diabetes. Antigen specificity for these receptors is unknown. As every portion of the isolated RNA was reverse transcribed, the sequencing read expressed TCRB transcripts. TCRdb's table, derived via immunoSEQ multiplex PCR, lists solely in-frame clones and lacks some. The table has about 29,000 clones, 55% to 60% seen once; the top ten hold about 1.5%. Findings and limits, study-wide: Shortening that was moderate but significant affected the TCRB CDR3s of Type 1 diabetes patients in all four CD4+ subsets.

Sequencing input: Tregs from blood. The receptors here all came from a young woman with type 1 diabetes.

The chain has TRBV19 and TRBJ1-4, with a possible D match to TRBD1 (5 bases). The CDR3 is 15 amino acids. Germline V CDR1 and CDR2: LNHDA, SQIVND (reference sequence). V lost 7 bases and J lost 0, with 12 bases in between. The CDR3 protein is CASTDSPATNEKLFF. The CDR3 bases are TGTGCCAGTACAGACAGTCCCGCAACTAATGAAAAACTGTTTTTT.

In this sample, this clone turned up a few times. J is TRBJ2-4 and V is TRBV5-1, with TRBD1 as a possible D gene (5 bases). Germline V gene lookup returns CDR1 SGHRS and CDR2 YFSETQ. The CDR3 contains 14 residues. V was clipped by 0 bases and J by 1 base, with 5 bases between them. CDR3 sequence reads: CASSLDRAKNIQYF. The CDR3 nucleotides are TGCGCCAGCAGCTTGGACAGGGCCAAAAACATTCAGTACTTC.

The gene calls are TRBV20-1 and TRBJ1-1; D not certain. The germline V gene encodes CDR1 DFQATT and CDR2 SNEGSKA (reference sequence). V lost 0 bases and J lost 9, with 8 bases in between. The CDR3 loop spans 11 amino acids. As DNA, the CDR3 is TGCAGTGCTAGAGATGCAGGCAAAGCTTTCTTT. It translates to CSARDAGKAFF.

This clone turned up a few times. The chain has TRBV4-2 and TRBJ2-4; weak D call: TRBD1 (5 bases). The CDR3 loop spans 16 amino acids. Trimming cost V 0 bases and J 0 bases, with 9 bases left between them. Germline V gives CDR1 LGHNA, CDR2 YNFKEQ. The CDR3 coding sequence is TGTGCCAGCAGCCAAGACAGGGCGCTAGCCAAAAACATTCAGTACTTC. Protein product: CASSQDRALAKNIQYF.